The 13 T cell receptor beta chains presented below share a single source sample, sequenced in a study of T cells in Graves' hyperthyroidism and ophthalmopathy. What was amplified from RNA transcripts were TCR beta CDR3 regions. The TCR CDR3 was amplified in a first-round RT-PCR using the HTBI primer set. Using its own MiXCR run on the multiplex PCR reads, TCRdb lists one record per CDR3 protein. Here the sample spans about 620,000 distinct CDR3 sequences, about 16% being singletons. Sequences were obtained from blood. These receptors all stem from a woman aged 25 to 45 with Graves' hyperthyroidism.

The V and J genes are TRBV27 and TRBJ1-1; unclear D gene. CDR3 size: 14 residues. V lost 0 bases, J lost 5 bases, and 10 bases lay in between. Germline V gives CDR1 MNHEY, CDR2 SMNVEV (reference sequence). In DNA, the CDR3 is TGTGCCAGCAGTTTATCGTCCGGGGAAACTGAAGCTTTCTTT. Translated, it gives CASSLSSGETEAFF.

This clonotype was counted only a few times. The CDR3 DNA reads as TGTGCCAGCAGTGTGTCGGGACAGGGGAATTCACCCCTCCACTTT. Residues: CASSVSGQGNSPLHF. The rearrangement joins TRBV2 to TRBJ1-6; 10 positions match TRBD1. In germline, CDR1 is SNHLY, CDR2 FYNNEI. J gave up 7 bases and V 4 bases, and 4 bases lay outside the gene matches. The CDR3 runs 15 residues.

This clonotype was counted many times. Here the CDR3 DNA reads TGTGCCAGCAGTTACAACAGCAATAGCAATCAGCCCCAGCATTTT. It codes for CASSYNSNSNQPQHF. The chain uses TRBV6-2 or TRBV6-3 and TRBJ1-5; D remains ambiguous. With 2 bases removed from V and 0 bases from J, the gap between germline ends came to 8 bases. This CDR3 spans 15 amino acids. CDR1 MNHEY and CDR2 SVGEGT come from the germline V gene.

There are a few counts of this clonotype. The chain is built from TRBV30 and TRBJ2-7; the match to TRBD1 covers 10 bases. The germline V gene has CDR1 GTSNPN and CDR2 SVGIG (reference sequence). This CDR3 is built from 17 residues. Trimming at V came to 0 bases and at J to 6 bases, leaving 14 bases not matched to a gene. DNA for the CDR3: TGTGCCTGGAGTGTAGTCTTCCCGGGACAGGGGCCAGGCGAGCAGTACTTC. Amino acid sequence: CAWSVVFPGQGPGEQYF.

Regarding this clonotype: Germline and junction disagree at one end, which may indicate a read error. The rearrangement links TRBV7-7 to TRBJ2-2; D not certain. This CDR3 contains 13 residues. Germline V gene sequence: CDR1 SSHAT, CDR2 FNYEAQ (reference sequence). The CDR3 region is CASTRAGTGELFF. The CDR3 DNA follows: TGTGCTAGCACCCGGGCTGGGACCGGGGAGCTGTTTTTT. The complete variable domain, with remaining parts taken from reference TRBV7-7 and TRBJ2-2, reads GAGVSQSPRYKVTKRGQDVTLRCDPISSHATLYWYQQALGQGPEFLTYFNYEAQPDKSGLPSDRFSAERPEGSISTLTIQRTEQRDSAMYRCASTRAGTGELFFGEGSRLTVL.

The sample holds a few counts of this clonotype. The gene calls are TRBV9 and TRBJ2-7, with D uncertain. The V end was cut by 0 bases, the J end by 4 bases, with 14 bases between. Germline V gives CDR1 SGDLS, CDR2 YYNGEE. The CDR3 loop spans 15 amino acids. This CDR3 is CASSVGSGPYYEQYF. The DNA of the CDR3 is TGTGCCAGCAGCGTAGGATCCGGGCCCTATTACGAGCAGTACTTC.

This clonotype was picked up a small number of times. The chain has TRBV7-9 and TRBJ1-6, with 11 bases fitting TRBD1. With 6 bases clipped from V and 7 bases from J, the junction kept 5 bases outside the gene matches. CDR3 length: 15 amino acids. CDR1 and CDR2 from the germline V gene are SEHNR and FQNEAQ (reference sequence). The CDR3 here is CASRDGTGGNSPLHF. The DNA for the CDR3 is TGTGCCAGCAGAGACGGGACAGGGGGAAATTCACCCCTCCACTTT.

The chain uses TRBV6-1 and TRBJ2-7; the D gene could be TRBD1 or TRBD2 (5 bases each). Germline V gene sequence: CDR1 MNHNS, CDR2 SASEGT. The ends were cut back, 8 bases at V and 5 bases at J, with 22 bases in the middle. This CDR3 has 15 amino acids. CDR3 protein: CASFTSGTHQDEQYF. CDR3 coding DNA: TGTGCCAGCTTTACCTCCGGGACCCACCAAGACGAGCAGTACTTC.

This clonotype has a single count. The rearrangement joins TRBV6-2 or TRBV6-3 to TRBJ2-2; D might be TRBD1 or TRBD2, each matching 6 bases. The germline CDR1 and CDR2 sequences are MNHEY and SVGEGT. V was trimmed by 0 bases and J by 3 bases, leaving 17 bases between them. The length of the CDR3 is 18 residues. The CDR3 sequence: CASSYSGGGTMDTGELFF. CDR3 coding DNA: TGTGCCAGCAGTTACTCCGGAGGAGGGACAATGGACACCGGGGAGCTGTTTTTT.

This clonotype has at least ten counts. The chain combines TRBV4-3 with TRBJ2-2, with D perhaps TRBD1 (6 bases). Trimming removed 4 bases from V and 2 bases from J, with 14 bases in between. Germline V gene lookup returns CDR1 LGHNA and CDR2 YSLEER. This CDR3 has 16 residues. CDR3 DNA: TGCGCCAGCAGCCGCCGAAGGGACATAAACACCGGGGAGCTGTTTTTT. Protein: CASSRRRDINTGELFF.

The V and J genes are TRBV5-1 and TRBJ2-7, with 11 nucleotides matching TRBD2. Germline V CDR1 and CDR2: SGHRS, YFSETQ. The CDR3 extends over 15 amino acids. The junction had 5 bases not matched to a gene; V was cut back by 4 bases and J by 2 bases. Here the CDR3 DNA reads TGCGCCAGCAGCGCCTCACTAGCGGGGGCCTACGAGCAGTACTTC. Protein: CASSASLAGAYEQYF.

Ten or more counts support this clonotype. The V call is TRBV5-1, the J call TRBJ1-1; tentative D call: TRBD1 (6 bases). This CDR3 spans 15 amino acids. Trimming removed 0 bases from V and 1 base from J, with 10 bases in between. Germline-derived CDR1 and CDR2 are SGHRS and YFSETQ. The CDR3 spells CASSLEGGPNTEAFF. The CDR3, as DNA: TGCGCCAGCAGCTTGGAGGGGGGCCCGAACACTGAAGCTTTCTTT.

This clonotype showed up just a few times. This rearrangement joins TRBV7-2 to TRBJ2-2, with D unresolved. The CDR3 length is 14 residues. The germline gives CDR1 SGHTA, CDR2 FQGNSA. Trimming removed 6 bases at V and 4 bases at J, with 12 bases between. The CDR3 sequence is CASSPIVGTGELFF. The CDR3 DNA is TGTGCCAGCAGTCCTATAGTGGGCACCGGGGAGCTGTTTTTT.